The clone carrying this TCR beta chain has just a few counts. Its antigen remains unknown. The data were obtained in a study of breast tumors, draining lymph nodes, adjacent tissues. Axillary draining lymph nodes of breast cancer patients supplied the node samples. TCRdb used MiXCR to reprocess the multiplex PCR reads, holding one entry per CDR3 protein. The table shows about 100,000 distinct CDR3 sequences, with 21% occurring only once. Germline trimming cut 4 bases from V and 2 bases from J; bases unmatched to any gene: 7. The CDR3 runs to 16 residues. Germline V CDR1 and CDR2: MGHRA, YSYEKL. Findings of the study overall: Compared with basal-like, luminal-like tumors shared significantly more repertoire with nontumor tissue. Data fit most tumor T cells coming from lymph node, expanding in tumor. Tumor repertoires ranked between lymph nodes and nontumor tissue in diversity, with V and J gene preferences.

The material sequenced was axillary lymph node tissue. This TCR was sampled from a female donor with breast cancer. Some clones in this sample may be carry-over from other donors' samples. The chain carries TRBV4-1 and TRBJ2-3, with 9 bases fitting TRBD1. The DNA for the CDR3 is TGCGCCAGCAGCCCCCCGGGACAGGGACACACAGATACGCAGTATTTT. Amino acids: CASSPPGQGHTDTQYF.